This passage covers 3 T cell receptor beta chains from one sample sequenced in a study of blood T cell repertoires in COVID-19 (dated by TCRdb to 2018 to 2020). Libraries were made using the immunoSEQ multiplex PCR assay. TCRdb retrieved this table from immuneACCESS and kept in-frame rearrangements only. Not all clones are present; in checked studies, unresolved V genes account for under half, and no reason is known for the remainder. The sample table shows around 620,000 clones, and 90% are seen once. Under 0.3% of the sample is in the top ten clones. Sequences were obtained from peripheral blood. The receptors shown here come from a woman in her late teens or twenties with acute or convalescent COVID-19.

V gene TRBV9 combines with J gene TRBJ2-3; the match to TRBD2 covers 13 bases. Trimming at V came to 4 bases and at J to 3 bases, leaving 5 bases not matched to a gene. The germline gives CDR1 SGDLS, CDR2 YYNGEE. The CDR3 contains 16 residues. The chain's CDR3 is CASSYGTSGATDTQYF. The CDR3 DNA reads TGTGCCAGCAGCTACGGGACTAGCGGGGCGACAGATACGCAGTATTTT.

The gene calls are TRBV10-3 and TRBJ2-7, with a weak D call TRBD1 (6 bases). V lost 11 bases to trimming and J lost 4 bases, with 15 bases between them. CDR1 is ENHRY and CDR2 is SYGVKD in the germline V gene. There are 12 residues in the CDR3. CDR3 bases: TGTGCCGCCTTAGGGGGTACGTACGAGCAGTACTTC. Residues: CAALGGTYEQYF.

The rearrangement joins TRBV19 to TRBJ1-5; D is ambiguous. Trimming pared 5 bases from V and 2 bases from J, leaving 10 bases between. Germline V gene sequence: CDR1 LNHDA, CDR2 SQIVND (reference sequence). There are 14 residues in the CDR3. DNA for the CDR3: TGTGCCAGTAGTGGCGGGTTTGGCAATCAGCCCCAGCATTTT. Its protein is CASSGGFGNQPQHF.